This T cell receptor beta chain originates from a study of blood T cell repertoires in COVID-19. V dropped 1 base and J dropped 9 bases, with 19 bases sitting between them. The CDR3 runs to 16 residues. The germline CDR1 and CDR2 sequences are SGHTA and FQGNSA. Produced via immunoSEQ multiplex PCR; TCRdb's table is partial and in-frame only. The sample shows about 90,000 clones, about 77% of them seen only once. The J gene is TRBJ2-1, the V gene TRBV7-2; possibly TRBD1 for D (6 bases). Sequencing was carried out using peripheral blood. The sequence was obtained from a woman older than 75 with acute or convalescent COVID-19. CDR3 loop: CASSLEGDVRFSEQFF. The CDR3 region has the DNA TGTGCCAGCAGCTTAGAGGGGGATGTACGGTTCAGTGAGCAGTTCTTC.